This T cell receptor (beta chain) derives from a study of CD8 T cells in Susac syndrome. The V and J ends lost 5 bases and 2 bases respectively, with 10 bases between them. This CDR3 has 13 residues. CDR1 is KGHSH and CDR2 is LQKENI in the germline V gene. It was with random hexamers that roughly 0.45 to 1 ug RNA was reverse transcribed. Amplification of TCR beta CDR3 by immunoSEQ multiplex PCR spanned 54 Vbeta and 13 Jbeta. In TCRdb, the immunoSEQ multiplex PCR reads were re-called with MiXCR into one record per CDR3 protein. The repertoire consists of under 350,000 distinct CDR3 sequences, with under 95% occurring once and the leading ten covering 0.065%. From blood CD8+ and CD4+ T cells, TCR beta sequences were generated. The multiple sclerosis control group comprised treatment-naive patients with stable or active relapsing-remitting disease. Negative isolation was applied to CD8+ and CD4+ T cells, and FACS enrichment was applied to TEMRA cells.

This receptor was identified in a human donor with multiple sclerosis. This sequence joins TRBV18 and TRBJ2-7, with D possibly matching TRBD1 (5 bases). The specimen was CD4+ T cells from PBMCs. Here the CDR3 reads CASSTDTAYEQYF. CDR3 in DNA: TGTGCCAGCTCAACGGACACAGCCTACGAGCAGTACTTC.